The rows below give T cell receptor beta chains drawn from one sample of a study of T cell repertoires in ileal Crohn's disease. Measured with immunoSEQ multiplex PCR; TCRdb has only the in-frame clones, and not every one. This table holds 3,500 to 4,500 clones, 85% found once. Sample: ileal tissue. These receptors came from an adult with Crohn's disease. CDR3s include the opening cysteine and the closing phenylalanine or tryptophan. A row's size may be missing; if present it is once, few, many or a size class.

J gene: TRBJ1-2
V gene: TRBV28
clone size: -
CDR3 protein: CASSLSLIAGGYTF

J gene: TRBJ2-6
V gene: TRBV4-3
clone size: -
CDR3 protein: CASSSTGRGANVLTF

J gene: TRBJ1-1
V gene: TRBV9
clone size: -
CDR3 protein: CASSPIQRNTEAFF

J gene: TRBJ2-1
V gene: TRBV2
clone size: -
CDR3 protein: CASRLGGGLYNEQFF

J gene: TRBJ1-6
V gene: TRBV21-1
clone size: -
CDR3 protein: CASSKGQGSSYNSPLHF

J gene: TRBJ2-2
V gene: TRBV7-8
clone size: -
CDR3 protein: CASSFPTSGGATGELFF

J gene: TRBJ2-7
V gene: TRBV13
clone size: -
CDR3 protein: CASSPWGSGDSYEQYF

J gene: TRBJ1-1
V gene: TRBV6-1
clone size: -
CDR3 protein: CASSAFDRGAWGAFF

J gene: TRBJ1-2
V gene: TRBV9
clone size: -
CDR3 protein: CASSVGPPGQGDYGYTF

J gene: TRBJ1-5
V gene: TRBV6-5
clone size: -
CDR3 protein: CATRQGGYNQPQHF

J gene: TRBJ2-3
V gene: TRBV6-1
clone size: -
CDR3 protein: CASQGRGDTDTQYF

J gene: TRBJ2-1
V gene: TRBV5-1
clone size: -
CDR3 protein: CASSVLGTSGGDEQFF

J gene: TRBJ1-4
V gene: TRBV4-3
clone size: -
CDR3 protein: CASSHAGGAREKLFF

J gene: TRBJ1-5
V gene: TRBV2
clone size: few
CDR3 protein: CASTLSTGGSNQPQHF

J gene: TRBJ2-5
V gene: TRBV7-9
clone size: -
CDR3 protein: CASSSPWTGKETQYF

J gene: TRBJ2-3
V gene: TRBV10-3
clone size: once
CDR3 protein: CAISESISGGPDTQYF

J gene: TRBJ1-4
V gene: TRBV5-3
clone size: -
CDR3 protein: CARSSRGLMDEKLFF

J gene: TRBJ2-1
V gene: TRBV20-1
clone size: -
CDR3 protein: CSATSGGQQFF

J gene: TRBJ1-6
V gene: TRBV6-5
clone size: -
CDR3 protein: CASRSPGENNSPLHF

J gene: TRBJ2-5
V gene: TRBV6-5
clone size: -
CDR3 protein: CASTGSAETQYF

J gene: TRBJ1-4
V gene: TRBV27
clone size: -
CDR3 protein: CASSPNGRGGKLFF

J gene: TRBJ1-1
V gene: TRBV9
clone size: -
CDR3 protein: CASSVATGRGTEAFF